This record looks at one T cell receptor (beta chain) sequence and its context. Antigen specificity is unknown. This sample is part of a study of Graves' ophthalmopathy and Graves' hyperthyroidism. Across the study: No ophthalmopathy within 18 months of follow-up signified stable hyperthyroidism.

Regarding the study as a whole: Distinction of ophthalmopathy from stable hyperthyroidism by a 13-signature model reached 85% to 90% sensitivity and roughly 78% specificity.

TCR beta CDR3 amplification used RNA transcripts. HTBI-primed first-round RT-PCR preceded second-round multiplex PCR. From the multiplex PCR reads, TCRdb called clonotypes with MiXCR, one entry per CDR3 protein. In the table there are about 500,000 distinct CDR3 sequences, 39% of which are singletons. Sequenced sample: peripheral blood or thyroid tissue (not recorded which). The sequence came from an adult man with Graves' hyperthyroidism.

The CDR3 is CARDSTGTGYREQYF. The DNA of the CDR3 is TGTGCTAGAGATTCTACCGGGACAGGGTATCGCGAGCAGTACTTC. The V call is TRBV12-5, the J call TRBJ2-7, with TRBD1 identical over 9 bases. The CDR3 spans 15 residues. V lost 9 bases to trimming and J lost 6 bases; unmatched junction nucleotides: 15. Per germline, CDR1 LGHNT and CDR2 FRNRAP.